The 29 T cell receptor beta chains below come from one sample, sequenced in a study of cytomegalovirus exposure and HLA in healthy donors. A multiplex PCR was run with 60 Vbeta primers and 13 Jbeta primers. Assay: immunoSEQ multiplex PCR; the TCRdb copy retains only in-frame clones and omits some. Its table records around 120,000 clones. What was sequenced was PBMCs. The receptors originated from a man in his fifties or sixties in good health and CMV-seronegative.

The chain uses TRBV5-6 and TRBJ1-3, with unresolved D. Germline V gene sequence: CDR1 SGHDT, CDR2 YYEEEE. With 3 bases removed from V and 0 bases from J, the gap between germline ends came to 10 bases. This CDR3 has 15 amino acids. The CDR3, as DNA: TGTGCCAGCAGCTCCGTGGGCCTCTCTGGAAACACCATATATTTT. It translates to CASSSVGLSGNTIYF.

The rearrangement links TRBV5-6 to TRBJ1-3; D is unresolved. The V gene's germline CDR1 is SGHDT and CDR2 YYEEEE. Trimming cost V 0 bases and J 0 bases, with 10 bases left between them. This CDR3 has 16 amino acids. The CDR3 protein is CASSLGLARSGNTIYF. CDR3 DNA: TGTGCCAGCAGCTTGGGGTTGGCTCGCTCTGGAAACACCATATATTTT.

The V call is TRBV5-1, the J call TRBJ2-3; TRBD2 agrees at 12 bases. The CDR3 spans 16 residues. V shed 0 bases and J 4 bases; nucleotides not matched to a gene: 3. Germline loops: CDR1 SGHRS, CDR2 YFSETQ. The CDR3 DNA sequence: TGCGCCAGCAGCTTGGGACTAGCGGGAGTAGCAGATACGCAGTATTTT. This encodes CASSLGLAGVADTQYF.

The chain links TRBV5-4 to TRBJ2-3, with TRBD2 matching over 7 bases. The trim removed 4 bases at V and 2 bases at J, leaving 4 bases unmatched. This CDR3 contains 14 residues. Germline assignment: CDR1 SGHNT and CDR2 YYREEE (reference sequence). The CDR3 DNA sequence: TGTGCCAGCAGCGCTAGCGGCAACACAGATACGCAGTATTTT. It encodes CASSASGNTDTQYF.

This chain connects TRBV7-9 to TRBJ1-2; D perhaps matches TRBD1 (5 bases). This CDR3 contains 14 residues. Germline CDR1 is SEHNR and CDR2 is FQNEAQ (reference sequence). Trimming left V 5 bases short and J 5 bases short, with 15 bases between. This chain's CDR3 is CASSPRDRGYGYTF. CDR3 in DNA: TGTGCCAGCAGCCCCCGAGACAGAGGTTATGGCTACACCTTC. Together with reference TRBV7-9 and TRBJ1-2, the CDR3 gives the full variable domain: DTGVSQNPRHKITKRGQNVTFRCDPISEHNRLYWYRQTLGQGPEFLTYFQNEAQLEKSRLLSDRFSAERPKGSFSTLEIQRTEQGDSAMYLCASSPRDRGYGYTFGSGTRLTVV.

V is TRBV19 and J is TRBJ1-2; TRBD1 is a possible D gene (5 bases). The CDR3 totals 15 residues. V was shortened by 6 bases and J by 0 bases, with 14 bases between the two germline ends. Germline lookup yields CDR1 LNHDA and CDR2 SQIVND (reference sequence). CDR3 in DNA: TGTGCCAGTAGATCAAAGGGGTTCGCTAACTATGGCTACACCTTC. Amino acids: CASRSKGFANYGYTF. Looking up the rest from reference TRBV19 and TRBJ1-2 gives the full variable domain: DGGITQSPKYLFRKEGQNVTLSCEQNLNHDAMYWYRQDPGQGLRLIYYSQIVNDFQKGDIAEGYSVSREKKESFPLTVTSAQKNPTAFYLCASRSKGFANYGYTFGSGTRLTVV.

The chain carries TRBV18 and TRBJ1-1; tentative D call: TRBD1 (6 bases). The V gene lost 5 bases and the J gene lost 9 bases, with 13 bases spanning the gap. Germline loops: CDR1 KGHSH, CDR2 LQKENI. There are 12 residues in the CDR3. CDR3 amino acids: CASSTRTEQAFF. DNA for the CDR3: TGTGCCAGCTCAACGAGGACAGAGCAAGCTTTCTTT.

J is TRBJ1-1 and V is TRBV7-9, with D unclear. The CDR3 runs 17 residues. Between the trimmed V and J ends, which lost 5 bases and 1 base, there was a span of 20 bases. CDR1 SEHNR and CDR2 FQNEAQ come from the germline V gene (reference sequence). The CDR3 region has the DNA TGTGCCAGCAGCCCCTTGCGGATTGGCCCCGGGAACACTGAAGCTTTCTTT. This codes for CASSPLRIGPGNTEAFF. The full variable domain, with the rest looked up from reference TRBV7-9 and TRBJ1-1, is DTGVSQNPRHKITKRGQNVTFRCDPISEHNRLYWYRQTLGQGPEFLTYFQNEAQLEKSRLLSDRFSAERPKGSFSTLEIQRTEQGDSAMYLCASSPLRIGPGNTEAFFGQGTRLTVV.

The rearrangement links TRBV2 to TRBJ1-1, with D possibly matching TRBD1 (5 bases). V lost 3 bases and J 4 bases, leaving 12 bases between the germline ends. This CDR3 has 14 amino acids. Germline values: CDR1 SNHLY, CDR2 FYNNEI. The CDR3 DNA sequence: TGTGCCAGCAGTGATGCAGGGATGGTCACTGAAGCTTTCTTT. Protein product: CASSDAGMVTEAFF.

The rearrangement uses TRBV4-1 and TRBJ2-7; 8 bases map to TRBD1. V lost 0 bases and J lost 4; bases outside the gene matches: 8. Germline V lookup: CDR1 MGHRA, CDR2 YSYEKL. This CDR3 contains 16 residues. The CDR3, as DNA: TGCGCCAGCAGCCAAGAAAGGCAGGGGGCGCTTTACGAGCAGTACTTC. Translating it yields CASSQERQGALYEQYF.

The chain couples TRBV14 to TRBJ2-3, with D perhaps matching TRBD2 (5 bases). The V gene's germline CDR1 is SGHDN and CDR2 FVKESK. The CDR3 loop spans 13 amino acids. V was pared by 2 bases and J by 7 bases, with 10 bases between. The CDR3 here is CASSQTSFNTQYF. For the CDR3, the DNA is TGTGCCAGCAGCCAAACTAGTTTCAATACGCAGTATTTT.

CDR3 in DNA: TGTGCCAGTCGGAGCAGCGGATCTTACGAGCAGTACTTC. This encodes CASRSSGSYEQYF. This chain links TRBV19 with TRBJ2-7; perhaps TRBD2 as D (5 bases). Trimming took off 8 bases at V and 4 bases at J, with 15 bases between the two ends. Germline lookup yields CDR1 LNHDA and CDR2 SQIVND (reference sequence). The CDR3 extends over 13 amino acids. The whole variable domain, filled in from reference TRBV19 and TRBJ2-7, reads DGGITQSPKYLFRKEGQNVTLSCEQNLNHDAMYWYRQDPGQGLRLIYYSQIVNDFQKGDIAEGYSVSREKKESFPLTVTSAQKNPTAFYLCASRSSGSYEQYFGPGTRLTVT.

The chain joins TRBV4-1 to TRBJ2-1, with TRBD2 matching over 12 bases. CDR1 MGHRA and CDR2 YSYEKL come from the germline V gene. CDR3 length: 15 residues. Trimming removed 2 bases from V and 8 bases from J; junction bases left unmatched: 4. For the CDR3, the DNA is TGCGCCAGCAGCCAACTACCTAGCGGGGGGGATGAGCAGTTCTTC. Translated: CASSQLPSGGDEQFF.

V is TRBV4-1 and J is TRBJ1-4; 9 bases match TRBD1. Germline CDR1 MGHRA, CDR2 YSYEKL. V lost 2 bases and J lost 7; bases outside the gene matches: 5. The CDR3 covers 15 residues. CDR3 in amino acids: CASSQLWDRAEKLFF. For the CDR3, the DNA is TGCGCCAGCAGCCAACTTTGGGACAGGGCTGAAAAACTGTTTTTT.

The gene calls are TRBV4-2 and TRBJ2-2; TRBD2 agrees at 7 bases. This CDR3 is built from 16 residues. The V gene end was trimmed by 0 bases and the J gene end by 4 bases; junction bases not matched to a gene: 5. Germline V gives CDR1 LGHNA, CDR2 YNFKEQ. CDR3 loop: CASSQESRLATGELFF. Here the CDR3 DNA reads TGTGCCAGCAGCCAAGAATCGAGACTAGCCACCGGGGAGCTGTTTTTT.

The chain has TRBV13 and TRBJ1-2, with 9 positions matching TRBD1. There are 15 residues in the CDR3. V was clipped by 8 bases and J by 5 bases; unmatched bases: 12. CDR1 and CDR2 from the germline V gene are PRHDT and FYEKMQ (reference sequence). The DNA of the CDR3 is TGTGCCAGCGGCATCGGGACAGGGTATAGTTATGGCTACACCTTC. It specifies CASGIGTGYSYGYTF.

The gene calls are TRBV7-9 and TRBJ1-2; 10 nucleotides line up with TRBD1. The CDR3 is 15 residues long. J was trimmed by 5 bases and V by 1 base; bases with no gene match: 4. Germline-derived CDR1 and CDR2 are SEHNR and FQNEAQ (reference sequence). CDR3 DNA sequence: TGTGCCAGCAGCTTAGGACAGGGGGCGCATTATGGCTACACCTTC. It encodes CASSLGQGAHYGYTF.

The J gene is TRBJ2-3, the V gene TRBV11-3; D is perhaps TRBD2 (6 bases). CDR3 length: 14 amino acids. Germline CDR1 and CDR2: SGHNT and YENEEA. Trimming removed 5 bases at V and 6 bases at J, with 15 bases between. Written as DNA, the CDR3 is TGTGCCAGCAGCAAAGTTCGGGAGACGGATACGCAGTATTTT. It encodes CASSKVRETDTQYF.

This rearrangement joins TRBV14 to TRBJ2-1, with D perhaps matching TRBD2 (7 bases). V lost 4 bases, J lost 4 bases, and 14 bases lay in between. The CDR3 runs 15 residues. Germline CDR1 SGHDN, CDR2 FVKESK. This CDR3 is CASSLWGGQYNEQFF. For the CDR3, the DNA is TGTGCCAGCAGCCTTTGGGGGGGCCAGTACAATGAGCAGTTCTTC.

This chain links TRBV9 with TRBJ2-5; D gene ambiguous. Trimming left V 1 base short and J 2 bases short, with 6 bases between. CDR1 and CDR2 from the germline V gene are SGDLS and YYNGEE. The CDR3 contains 13 residues. CDR3 nucleotides: TGTGCCAGCAGCGTATCCCAGCAAGAGACCCAGTACTTC. Translated, it gives CASSVSQQETQYF.

The chain uses TRBV5-1 and TRBJ2-1, with 7 bases aligning to TRBD2. In germline, CDR1 is SGHRS, CDR2 YFSETQ. The CDR3 contains 15 residues. Trimming at V came to 4 bases and at J to 3 bases, leaving 7 bases not matched to a gene. CDR3 DNA sequence: TGCGCCAGCAGCCCGCTTGAGCGGGACTACAATGAGCAGTTCTTC. Protein: CASSPLERDYNEQFF.

The chain combines TRBV19 with TRBJ2-2; 7 bases map to TRBD1. The CDR3 consists of 14 residues. The junction had 7 bases not matched to a gene; V was cut back by 6 bases and J by 6 bases. Germline V CDR1 and CDR2: LNHDA, SQIVND (reference sequence). The CDR3 bases are TGTGCCAGTAGGCTGACAGGGAAGGCCGGGGAGCTGTTTTTT. It codes for CASRLTGKAGELFF.

The genes are TRBV4-1 and TRBJ2-1; possible D gene TRBD2, 5 bases. With 0 bases removed from V and 9 bases from J, the gap between germline ends came to 18 bases. Germline CDR1 is MGHRA and CDR2 is YSYEKL. The CDR3 runs 16 residues. For the CDR3, the DNA is TGCGCCAGCAGCCAAGAAGCCAGCGGAAAGAAGGGTGAGCAGTTCTTC. Amino acid sequence: CASSQEASGKKGEQFF.

The rearrangement joins TRBV18 to TRBJ1-2; D possibly corresponds to TRBD1 (6 bases). CDR3 length equals 15 residues. CDR1 KGHSH and CDR2 LQKENI come from the germline V gene. V was shortened by 3 bases and J by 4 bases, with 15 bases between the two germline ends. Here the CDR3 reads CASSPQTGWSYGYTF. In nucleotides, the CDR3 is TGTGCCAGCTCACCTCAGACAGGATGGAGCTATGGCTACACCTTC.

The rearrangement links TRBV6-6 to TRBJ2-3; 8 bases match TRBD2. CDR1 is MNHNY, CDR2 SVGAGI, per germline (reference sequence). This CDR3 spans 16 amino acids. Trimming at V came to 2 bases and at J to 3 bases, leaving 7 bases not matched to a gene. The CDR3 coding sequence is TGTGCCAGCAGTTACGTGGGACTAGAGTATACAGATACGCAGTATTTT. As protein: CASSYVGLEYTDTQYF.

The chain is built from TRBV6-6 and TRBJ2-7; D is unclear. CDR1 is MNHNY, CDR2 SVGAGI, per germline (reference sequence). CDR3 size: 12 residues. V was clipped by 6 bases and J by 3 bases, with 9 bases between them. The CDR3, as DNA: TGTGCCAGCAGCCCGGGTATCTACGAGCAGTACTTC. Translating it yields CASSPGIYEQYF.

CDR3 protein: CASSLATSGGTDTQYF. CDR3 nucleotides: TGTGCCAGCAGCTTAGCTACTAGCGGGGGCACAGATACGCAGTATTTT. This chain links TRBV13 with TRBJ2-3, with 10 bases matching TRBD2. The CDR3 sequence is 16 residues long. Per germline, CDR1 PRHDT and CDR2 FYEKMQ (reference sequence). V lost 1 base, J lost 1 base, and 2 bases stayed unmatched.

The chain carries TRBV2 and TRBJ2-5; 8 nucleotides match TRBD2. V was clipped by 2 bases and J by 5 bases; unmatched bases: 7. The CDR3 totals 15 residues. Germline assignment: CDR1 SNHLY and CDR2 FYNNEI. The CDR3 DNA is TGTGCCAGCAGTGAACTCGGGGGGGTTATCGAGACCCAGTACTTC. Residues: CASSELGGVIETQYF.

The chain is built from TRBV4-2 and TRBJ2-5; 16 nucleotides agree with TRBD2. The CDR3 extends over 19 amino acids. Germline V gene sequence: CDR1 LGHNA, CDR2 YNFKEQ. The junction had 9 bases not matched to a gene; V was cut back by 1 base and J by 4 bases. The CDR3 loop reads CASSQGDGTSGRATETQYF. CDR3 sequence (DNA): TGTGCCAGCAGCCAAGGGGACGGGACTAGCGGGAGGGCCACAGAGACCCAGTACTTC.